This T cell receptor beta chain was observed in a study of blood T cell repertoires in COVID-19. Study as a whole: Spain, Italy and the United States supplied samples that represented acute and convalescent COVID-19.

Method: immunoSEQ multiplex PCR; TCRdb's copy keeps in-frame clones and lacks some. The sample contains around 440,000 clones, 70% to 90% of which appear only once. This clone was seen a single time. Patients in Seattle were enrolled during active infection, then followed longitudinally. The CDR3 has 14 residues. The germline V gene encodes CDR1 LNHDA and CDR2 SQIVND (reference sequence). V was shortened by 7 bases and J by 3 bases, with 15 bases between the two germline ends. The V and J genes are TRBV19 and TRBJ1-2; TRBD1 might be the D (5 bases). Specimen: peripheral blood. This sequence was found in a woman in her forties or fifties with COVID-19, enrolled during active disease. CDR3 nucleotide sequence: TGTGCCAGTACCAAAGGGGATGACGACTATGGCTACACCTTC. Its protein is CASTKGDDDYGYTF.